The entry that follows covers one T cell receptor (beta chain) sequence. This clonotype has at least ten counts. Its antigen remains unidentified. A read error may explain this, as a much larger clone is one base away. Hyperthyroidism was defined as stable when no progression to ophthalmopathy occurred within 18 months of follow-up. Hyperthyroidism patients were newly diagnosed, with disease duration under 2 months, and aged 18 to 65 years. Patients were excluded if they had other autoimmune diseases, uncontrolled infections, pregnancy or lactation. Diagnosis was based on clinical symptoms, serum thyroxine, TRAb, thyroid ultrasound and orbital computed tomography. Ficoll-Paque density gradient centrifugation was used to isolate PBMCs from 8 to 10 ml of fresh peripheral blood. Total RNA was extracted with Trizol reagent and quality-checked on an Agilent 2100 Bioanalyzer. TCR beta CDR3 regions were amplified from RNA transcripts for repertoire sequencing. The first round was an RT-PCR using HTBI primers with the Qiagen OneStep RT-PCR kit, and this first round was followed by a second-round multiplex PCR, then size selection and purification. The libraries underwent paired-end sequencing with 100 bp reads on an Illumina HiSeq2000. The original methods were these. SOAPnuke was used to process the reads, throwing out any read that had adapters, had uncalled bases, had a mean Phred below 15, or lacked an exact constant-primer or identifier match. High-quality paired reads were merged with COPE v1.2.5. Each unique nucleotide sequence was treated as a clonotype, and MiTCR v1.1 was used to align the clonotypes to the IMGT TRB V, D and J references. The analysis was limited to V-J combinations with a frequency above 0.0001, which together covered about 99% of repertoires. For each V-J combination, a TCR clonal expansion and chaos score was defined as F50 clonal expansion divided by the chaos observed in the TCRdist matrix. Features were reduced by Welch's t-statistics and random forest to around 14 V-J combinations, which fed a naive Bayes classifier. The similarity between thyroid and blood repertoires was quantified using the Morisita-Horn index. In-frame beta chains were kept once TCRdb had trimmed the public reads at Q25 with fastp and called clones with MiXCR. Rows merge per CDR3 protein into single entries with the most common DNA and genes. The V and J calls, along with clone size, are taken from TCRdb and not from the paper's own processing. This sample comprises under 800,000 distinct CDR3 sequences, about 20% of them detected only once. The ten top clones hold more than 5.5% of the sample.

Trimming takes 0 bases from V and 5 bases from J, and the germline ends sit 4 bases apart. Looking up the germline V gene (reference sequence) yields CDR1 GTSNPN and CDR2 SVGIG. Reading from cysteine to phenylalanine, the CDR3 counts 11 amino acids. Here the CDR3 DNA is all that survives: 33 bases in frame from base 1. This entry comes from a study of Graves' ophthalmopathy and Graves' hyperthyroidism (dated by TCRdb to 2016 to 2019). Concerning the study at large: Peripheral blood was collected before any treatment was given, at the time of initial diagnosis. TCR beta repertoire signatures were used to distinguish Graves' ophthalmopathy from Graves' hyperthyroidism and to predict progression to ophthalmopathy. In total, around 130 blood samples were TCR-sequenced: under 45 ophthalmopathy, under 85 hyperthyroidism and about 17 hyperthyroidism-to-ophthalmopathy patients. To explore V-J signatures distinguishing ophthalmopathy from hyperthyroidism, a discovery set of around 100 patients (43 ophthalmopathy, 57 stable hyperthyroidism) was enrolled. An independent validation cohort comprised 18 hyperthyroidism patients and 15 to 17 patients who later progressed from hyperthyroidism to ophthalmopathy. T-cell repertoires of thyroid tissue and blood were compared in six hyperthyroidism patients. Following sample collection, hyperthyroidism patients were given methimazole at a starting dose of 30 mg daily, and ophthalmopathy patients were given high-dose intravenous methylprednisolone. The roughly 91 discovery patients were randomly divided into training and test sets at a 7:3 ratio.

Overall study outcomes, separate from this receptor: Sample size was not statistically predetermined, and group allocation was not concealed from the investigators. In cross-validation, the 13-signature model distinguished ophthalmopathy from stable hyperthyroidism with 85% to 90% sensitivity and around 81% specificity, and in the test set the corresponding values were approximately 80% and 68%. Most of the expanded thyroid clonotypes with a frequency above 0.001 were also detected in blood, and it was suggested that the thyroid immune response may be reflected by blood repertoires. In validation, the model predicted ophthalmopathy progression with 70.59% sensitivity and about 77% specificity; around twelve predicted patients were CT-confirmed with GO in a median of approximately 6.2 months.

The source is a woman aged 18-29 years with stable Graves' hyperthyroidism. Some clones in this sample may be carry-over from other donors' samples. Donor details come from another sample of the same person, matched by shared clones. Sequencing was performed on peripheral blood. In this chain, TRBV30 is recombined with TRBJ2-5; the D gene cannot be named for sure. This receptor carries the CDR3 CAWSVLETQYF. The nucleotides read TGTGCCTGGAGTGTACTGGAGACCCAGTACTTC.